This TCR beta chain comes out of a study of prognosis after radiotherapy for stage I lung cancer. Genomic DNA provided the template from which TCR beta CDR3 was amplified by two-round multiplex PCR. With primers specific to each TRBV and TRBJ gene, the first-round PCR was performed. MiXCR was run by TCRdb on the multiplex PCR reads, yielding one entry per CDR3 protein. The sample yields about 20,000 distinct CDR3 sequences, 35% to 45% seen once. This clonotype was counted at least ten times. The source was PBMCs, collected before or after stereotactic body radiation therapy (not recorded which). The sequence derives from a donor over 45 with non-small cell lung cancer.

The CDR3 here is CASRRDSTDTQYF. CDR3 nucleotide sequence: TGTGCCAGCAGACGGGACAGCACAGATACGCAGTATTTT. This chain uses TRBV7-2 with TRBJ2-3; D possibly uses TRBD1 or TRBD2 (5 bases each). Per germline, CDR1 SGHTA and CDR2 FQGNSA. The CDR3 is 13 amino acids. The V end lost 6 bases, the J end lost 0 bases, and 7 bases lay between the germline ends.